This is a list of T cell receptor beta chains from one sample in a study of Graves' ophthalmopathy and Graves' hyperthyroidism. TCRdb used MiXCR to reprocess the multiplex PCR reads, holding one entry per CDR3 protein. The sample has some 750,000 distinct CDR3 sequences; roughly 41% are singletons. Sequencing was carried out using peripheral blood. These TCRs come from an adult man with Graves' ophthalmopathy. CDR3s include the opening cysteine and the closing phenylalanine or tryptophan. Each record gives: V gene, clone size, D gene, J gene, CDR3 length, CDR3 DNA, CDR3 protein. A D gene is named only where the DNA matches it firmly. Size values are once, few and many counts, or a class for expanded clones, and some rows have none.

TRBV7-9	many	TRBD1	TRBJ1-1	13	TGTGCCAGCAGTCGACAGGGTATAACTGAAGCTTTCTTT	CASSRQGITEAFF
TRBV20-1	NA	NA	TRBJ1-4	15	TGCAGTGCTAGAGATACGAGGGGCGCTAATGAAAAACTGTTTTTT	CSARDTRGANEKLFF
TRBV24-1	NA	TRBD1	TRBJ1-2	14	TGTGCCACCAGTGATTTTGACAGGGGCCATGGCTACACCTTC	CATSDFDRGHGYTF
TRBV5-4	few	NA	TRBJ1-5	18	TGTGCCAGCAGCTTGGGAGGACGGGGCTCTGGAAGCAATCAGCCCCAGCATTTT	CASSLGGRGSGSNQPQHF
TRBV29-1	many	NA	TRBJ1-2	11	TGCAGCGTTGCGGCAGGGCGAGGCTACACCTTC	CSVAAGRGYTF
TRBV7-6	many	NA	TRBJ2-5	14	TGTGCCAGCAGCTTTGGCAGGGAGGTAGAGACCCAGTACTTC	CASSFGREVETQYF
TRBV7-9	NA	NA	TRBJ1-2	14	TGTGCCAGCAGCCGGAACCCGGGACCCTATGGCTACACCTTC	CASSRNPGPYGYTF
TRBV7-9	NA	TRBD1	TRBJ1-2	14	TGTGCCAGCAGCTTAGGAGGGACAGGGAGTGGCTACACCTTC	CASSLGGTGSGYTF
TRBV2	few	NA	TRBJ2-7	14	TGTGCCAGCACCCAAGACCTTGGCGTGTACGAGCAGTACTTC	CASTQDLGVYEQYF
TRBV29-1	many	NA	TRBJ1-2	13	TGCAGCGTTGAAGATTTTGGTATTCATGGCTACACCTTC	CSVEDFGIHGYTF
TRBV29-1	NA	TRBD1	TRBJ1-5	12	TGCAGCGTGGAGACAGGGGAGCAGCCCCAGCATTTT	CSVETGEQPQHF
TRBV19	few	TRBD1	TRBJ1-5	15	TGTGCCAGTAGTGCCCGACAGGGTAGCAATCAGCCCCAGCATTTT	CASSARQGSNQPQHF
TRBV7-9	many	NA	TRBJ1-1	13	TGTGCCAGCAGCTTGACAGCTTACACTGAAGCTTTCTTT	CASSLTAYTEAFF
TRBV29-1	few	NA	TRBJ1-2	12	TGCAGCGATGGGGAAGCTAACTATGGCTACACCTTC	CSDGEANYGYTF
TRBV5-6	few	NA	TRBJ2-7	14	TGTGCCAGCAGCTTGGCAGGCAGAACAGATACGCAGTACTTC	CASSLAGRTDTQYF
TRBV25-1	many	NA	TRBJ1-6	13	TGTGCCAGCAGTGAATTATTCTATTCACCCCTCCACTTT	CASSELFYSPLHF
TRBV19	many	TRBD1	TRBJ2-5	13	TGTGCCAGTAGTAGGACAGGGACAGAGACCCAGTACTTC	CASSRTGTETQYF
TRBV7-8	NA	NA	TRBJ1-2	14	TGTGCCAGCAGCCAAGATTTGCTAGGCTATGGCTACACCTTC	CASSQDLLGYGYTF
TRBV7-9	NA	NA	TRBJ2-5	16	TGTGCCAGCAGCTTAACCACGGGACTCCTAGGGGAGACCCAGTACTTC	CASSLTTGLLGETQYF
TRBV11-1	NA	NA	TRBJ1-5	17	TGTGCCAGCAACTTATATGACGGGGAAAGGGGCCATCAGCCCCAGCATTTT	CASNLYDGERGHQPQHF
TRBV11-3	many	NA	TRBJ1-6	11	TGTGCCAGCAGCTTGAAGGTACCCCTCCACTTT	CASSLKVPLHF
TRBV7-9	NA	NA	TRBJ2-5	16	TGTGCCAGCAGCTTAGGCGCCGCAGGGGTCAATCAGCCCCAGTACTTC	CASSLGAAGVNQPQYF
TRBV5-4	many	NA	TRBJ1-5	15	TGTGCCAGCAGCCTTCAAGACAGGCCGGATCAGCCCCAGCATTTT	CASSLQDRPDQPQHF
TRBV5-5	NA	NA	TRBJ2-5	13	TGTGCCAGCAGCTTGTCGGCCGTCGAGACCCAGTACTTC	CASSLSAVETQYF
TRBV19	NA	NA	TRBJ1-2	13	TGTGCCAGTAGCAGACCACCCCGAGATGGCTACACCTTC	CASSRPPRDGYTF
TRBV29-1	once	TRBD1	TRBJ1-1	15	TGCAGCGTGGGAGGGGACAGAAAGGTAGACACTGAAGCTTTCTTT	CSVGGDRKVDTEAFF
TRBV2	NA	TRBD2	TRBJ2-5	14	TGTGCCGCAGCCCCTAGCGGAATACAAGAGACCCAGTACTTC	CAAAPSGIQETQYF
TRBV19	NA	NA	TRBJ2-7	14	TGTGCCAGCTCGTCAGTGCGGAACACCGGGGAGCAGTACTTC	CASSSVRNTGEQYF
TRBV13	NA	TRBD1	TRBJ2-7	15	TGTGCCAGCAGCTTAGCTGGACAGGGTGTCTACGAGCAGTACTTC	CASSLAGQGVYEQYF
TRBV9	few	NA	TRBJ1-5	15	TGTGCCAGCAGCCAAGATATTGGGGTCAATCAGCCCCAGCATTTT	CASSQDIGVNQPQHF
TRBV12-3/TRBV12-4	NA	NA	TRBJ1-1	14	TGTGCCAGCAGTTTAGCGCAAGGGACGGCTGAAGCTTTCTTT	CASSLAQGTAEAFF
TRBV7-2	NA	TRBD2	TRBJ2-6	16	TGTGCCAGCAGCCCCATGGGACTAGCGGGAGCCAACGTCCTGACTTTC	CASSPMGLAGANVLTF
TRBV29-1	NA	NA	TRBJ2-3	13	TGCAGCGTACCTTACAGAGCCACAGATACGCAGTATTTT	CSVPYRATDTQYF
TRBV7-9	NA	NA	TRBJ2-3	13	TGTGCCAGCAGCTTAGTAGACACAGATACGCAGTATTTT	CASSLVDTDTQYF
TRBV29-1	NA	NA	TRBJ2-7	12	TGCAGCGATGGGCTAAGGGCCGTCGAGCAGTACTTC	CSDGLRAVEQYF
TRBV5-5	NA	NA	TRBJ2-2	16	TGTGCCAGCAGCTCCCGGGGTAGCGGGAACACCGGGGAGCTGTTTTTT	CASSSRGSGNTGELFF
TRBV24-1	medium-sized	NA	TRBJ1-5	14	TGTGCCACCAGTGATGTGGGCCCTAATCAGCCCCAGCATTTT	CATSDVGPNQPQHF
TRBV29-1	NA	NA	TRBJ2-7	12	TGCAGCGCCAGCCTAGCAGTGGGTGAGCAGTACTTC	CSASLAVGEQYF
TRBV29-1	many	NA	TRBJ2-7	15	TGCAGCGTTGATTTCGTGGATAAGCTCTCCGCCGAGCAGTACTTC	CSVDFVDKLSAEQYF
TRBV7-9	many	TRBD1	TRBJ1-5	13	TGTGCCAGCAGCCTACAGGGGGCTCAGCCCCAGCATTTT	CASSLQGAQPQHF
TRBV9	once	TRBD1	TRBJ1-6	14	TGTGCCAGCAGCGCCGACAGGGGTAATTCACCCCTCCGCTTT	CASSADRGNSPLRF
TRBV25-1	NA	NA	TRBJ1-1	15	TGTGCCAGCAGCTATGGGGGACACCCTTTGACTGAAGCTTTCTTT	CASSYGGHPLTEAFF
TRBV12-3/TRBV12-4	few	NA	TRBJ2-5	14	TGTGCCAGCAGTGCGGGTTACGGCACAGGGACCCAGTACTTC	CASSAGYGTGTQYF
TRBV19	NA	TRBD1	TRBJ1-6	15	TGTGCCGGTAGGAAGTTGGGACAGGCGTATTCACCCCTCCACTTT	CAGRKLGQAYSPLHF
TRBV6-6	few	NA	TRBJ1-6	12	TGTGCCGGAGGGGAGTATAATTCACCCCTCCACTTT	CAGGEYNSPLHF
TRBV12-3/TRBV12-4	NA	NA	TRBJ1-6	13	TGTGCCAGCAGTTTAGCGGGGAATTTACCCCTCCACTTT	CASSLAGNLPLHF
TRBV2	many	TRBD1	TRBJ1-2	13	TGTGCCAGCAGAGGGGAGGGGACAGATGGCTACACCTTC	CASRGEGTDGYTF
TRBV7-9	few	NA	TRBJ2-7	14	TGTGCCAGCAGTACAATCGATAGCGTGTACGAGCAGTACTTC	CASSTIDSVYEQYF